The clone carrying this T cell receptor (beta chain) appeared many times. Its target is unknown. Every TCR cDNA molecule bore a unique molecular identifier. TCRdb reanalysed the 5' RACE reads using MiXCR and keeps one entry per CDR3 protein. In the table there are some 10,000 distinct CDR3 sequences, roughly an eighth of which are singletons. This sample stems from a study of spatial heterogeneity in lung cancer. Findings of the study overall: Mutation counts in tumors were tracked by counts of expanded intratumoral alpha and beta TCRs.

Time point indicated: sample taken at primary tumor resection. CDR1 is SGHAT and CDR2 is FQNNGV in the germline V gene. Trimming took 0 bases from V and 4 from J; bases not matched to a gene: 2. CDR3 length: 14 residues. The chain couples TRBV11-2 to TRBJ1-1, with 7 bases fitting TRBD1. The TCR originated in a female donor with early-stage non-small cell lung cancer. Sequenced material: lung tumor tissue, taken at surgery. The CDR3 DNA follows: TGTGCCAGCAGCTTAGACTCAGGGGGCACTGAAGCTTTCTTT. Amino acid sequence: CASSLDSGGTEAFF.